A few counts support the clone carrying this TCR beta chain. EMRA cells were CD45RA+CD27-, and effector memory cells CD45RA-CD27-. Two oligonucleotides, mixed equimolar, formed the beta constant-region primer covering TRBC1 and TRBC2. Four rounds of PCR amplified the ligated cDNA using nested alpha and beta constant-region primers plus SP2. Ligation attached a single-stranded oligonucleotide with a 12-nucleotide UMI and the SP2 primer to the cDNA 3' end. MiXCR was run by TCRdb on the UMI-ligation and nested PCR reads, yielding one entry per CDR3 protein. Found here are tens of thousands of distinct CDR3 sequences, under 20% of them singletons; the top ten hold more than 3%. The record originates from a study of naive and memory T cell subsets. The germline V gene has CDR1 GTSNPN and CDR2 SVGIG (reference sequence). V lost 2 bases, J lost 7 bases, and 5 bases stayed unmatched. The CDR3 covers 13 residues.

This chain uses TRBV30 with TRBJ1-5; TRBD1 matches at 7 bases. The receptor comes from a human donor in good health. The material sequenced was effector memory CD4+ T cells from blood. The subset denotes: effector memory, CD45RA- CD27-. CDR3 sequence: CAWSRGQEQPQHF. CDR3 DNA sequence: TGTGCCTGGAGTAGGGGGCAAGAACAGCCCCAGCATTTT.